This T cell receptor (beta chain) was found in a study of T cell responses to AZD1222 COVID-19 vaccine. At the level of the study: Timing groups of about 4 and about 12 weeks for second doses were pooled.

A note on this clone: Its cognate antigen is unknown.

Germline V gives CDR1 SGHVS, CDR2 FNYEAQ. The CDR3 is made up of 14 amino acids. Trimming took 1 base from V and 8 from J, leaving 9 bases between them. Study-level points and caveats: Unmutated regions of variants are reportedly targeted by nearly half of spike-specific TCRs. Mostly white British, mostly female donors; authors suggested clonal diversity may be underestimated. None of the repertoires were sampled until the peak T cell response had passed.

TCRdb keeps only in-frame clones here, not all; method: immunoSEQ multiplex PCR. The sample includes some 160,000 clones, more than 85% of them seen just once. This material consisted of peripheral blood, taken on day 0 of AZD1222 vaccination. The TCR originated in an adult in good health. The chain combines TRBV7-6 with TRBJ1-6, with D maybe TRBD1 (6 bases). In DNA, the CDR3 is TGTGCCAGCAGCTTAGACAGGGCTGATTCACCCCTCCACTTT. Residues: CASSLDRADSPLHF.